The 28 T cell receptor beta chains below were found in one sample sequenced in a study of identical twins. Each CDR3 protein gets one entry after TCRdb re-called the 5' RACE reads with MiXCR. The sample gives about 220,000 distinct CDR3 sequences, less than 8% of which show up once; less than 2% is in the top ten. These data were also filed under a second study, of yellow fever vaccine responses in identical twins.

Sequenced: memory (CD45RO+) T cells sorted from blood. The source of these receptors is a woman aged 18-30 years in good health.

This clonotype appeared many times. The CDR3 nucleotides are TGTGCCACCAGCAGAGACAGCGGGAGCCCCTACGAGCAGTACTTC. It yields the protein CATSRDSGSPYEQYF. This chain uses TRBV15 with TRBJ2-7, with 8 bases that match TRBD2. Germline lookup yields CDR1 LNHNV and CDR2 YYDKDF (reference sequence). The CDR3 has 15 amino acids. The J segment lost 2 bases and the V segment lost 0 bases, leaving 3 bases of the junction unmatched. Combining the CDR3 with reference TRBV15 and TRBJ2-7 gives the whole variable domain DAMVIQNPRYQVTQFGKPVTLSCSQTLNHNVMYWYQQKSSQAPKLLFHYYDKDFNNEADTPDNFQSRRPNTSFCFLDIRSPGLGDTAMYLCATSRDSGSPYEQYFGPGTRLTVT.

This clonotype was counted only a few times. The CDR3: CASNTRGDGETQYF. In nucleotides, the CDR3 is TGTGCCAGCAACACCCGGGGAGATGGGGAGACCCAGTACTTC. V and J are TRBV28 and TRBJ2-5; perhaps TRBD2 as D (5 bases). The CDR3 consists of 14 residues. Germline V gene lookup returns CDR1 MDHEN and CDR2 SYDVKM. Between the trimmed V and J ends, which lost 7 bases and 5 bases, there was a span of 17 bases.

The rearrangement uses TRBV6-1 and TRBJ1-1, with D perhaps matching TRBD1 (5 bases). Germline CDR1 and CDR2: MNHNS and SASEGT. V was clipped by 10 bases and J by 4 bases, with 22 bases between them. The CDR3 runs to 15 residues. The CDR3 loop is CATKGGARVTTEAFF. The DNA of the CDR3 is TGTGCCACCAAAGGAGGGGCCAGGGTGACCACTGAAGCTTTCTTT.

This clonotype was picked up a small number of times. V gene TRBV20-1 combines with J gene TRBJ2-3, with 10 nucleotides matching TRBD2. The CDR3 loop spans 16 amino acids. Germline loops: CDR1 DFQATT, CDR2 SNEGSKA (reference sequence). The J segment lost 4 bases and the V segment lost 0 bases, leaving 7 bases of the junction unmatched. The CDR3 region is CSARDPRTSGADTQYF. The CDR3 nucleotides read TGCAGTGCTAGAGATCCGCGGACTAGCGGAGCAGATACGCAGTATTTT.

This clonotype occurred many times. The chain links TRBV6-4 to TRBJ2-3; D ambiguous. Germline loops: CDR1 MRHNA, CDR2 SNTAGT. V lost 2 bases to trimming and J lost 3 bases, with 9 bases between them. CDR3 length equals 14 residues. In nucleotides, the CDR3 is TGTGCCAGCAGTGACGGGCAGGCTACAGATACGCAGTATTTT. As protein: CASSDGQATDTQYF.

V is TRBV25-1 and J is TRBJ2-5, with 7 bases matching TRBD1. Germline lookup yields CDR1 MGHDK and CDR2 SYGVNS. This CDR3 is built from 13 residues. Trimming took 4 bases from V and 5 from J; bases not matched to a gene: 4. The CDR3 loop reads CASSGTGHETQYF. For the CDR3, the DNA is TGTGCCAGCAGTGGGACAGGCCACGAGACCCAGTACTTC.

This clonotype was found many times. V and J are TRBV6-2 or TRBV6-3 and TRBJ1-5, with 7 positions matching TRBD1. V gave up 2 bases and J gave up 5 bases; unmatched junction bases: 3. Germline values: CDR1 MNHEY, CDR2 SVGEGT. There are 14 residues in the CDR3. In nucleotides, the CDR3 is TGTGCCAGCAGTTACCAGGGGGGCTATCAGCCCCAGCATTTT. Translation: CASSYQGGYQPQHF.

In nucleotides, the CDR3 is TGTGCCAGCCGCTATAGGACTAGCGGCGCCGTAGGGCGCTCCGAGCAGTACTTC. Translation: CASRYRTSGAVGRSEQYF. The chain has TRBV6-1 and TRBJ2-7; 10 bases map to TRBD2. The CDR3 sequence is 18 residues long. Germline CDR1 MNHNS, CDR2 SASEGT. The junction had 22 bases not matched to a gene; V was cut back by 8 bases and J by 6 bases.

This clonotype was seen more than once but under ten times. The CDR3 coding sequence is TGTGCCGGACAAGCGGCAGGGTACGCCGGGGAGCTGTTTTTT. Protein sequence: CAGQAAGYAGELFF. The gene calls are TRBV18 and TRBJ2-2, with D perhaps TRBD1 or TRBD2 (5 bases each). The CDR3 runs to 14 residues. Germline lookup yields CDR1 KGHSH and CDR2 LQKENI. The germline V and J ends were trimmed by 11 bases and 6 bases, with 19 bases remaining between them.

V gene TRBV10-3 combines with J gene TRBJ2-5; D gene uncertain. CDR1 is ENHRY and CDR2 is SYGVKD in the germline V gene. The CDR3 is 12 amino acids. V shed 3 bases and J shed 7 bases, with 9 bases lying between them. This CDR3 is CAISDSSGTQYF. As DNA, the CDR3 is TGTGCCATCAGTGATAGCAGTGGGACCCAGTACTTC.

This clonotype was seen many times. The rearrangement uses TRBV6-1 and TRBJ2-5, with 14 positions matching TRBD2. This CDR3 has 14 residues. CDR1 MNHNS and CDR2 SASEGT come from the germline V gene. The J segment lost 5 bases and the V segment lost 6 bases, leaving 2 bases of the junction unmatched. Here the CDR3 reads CASSGLAGGETQYF. The CDR3 bases are TGTGCCAGCAGCGGACTAGCGGGAGGTGAGACCCAGTACTTC.

This clonotype was observed at least ten times. The CDR3 bases are TGTGCCACCAGCAGACAATTACTGACGCAGTACTTC. Amino acids: CATSRQLLTQYF. V and J are TRBV15 and TRBJ2-7; D is unresolved. This CDR3 comprises 12 residues. V was shortened by 2 bases and J by 9 bases, with 11 bases between the two germline ends. Germline lookup yields CDR1 LNHNV and CDR2 YYDKDF (reference sequence).

This clonotype showed up many times. The rearrangement links TRBV12-3 or TRBV12-4 to TRBJ2-7, with a possible D match to TRBD1 (6 bases). V gave up 6 bases and J gave up 7 bases, with 22 bases separating them. The length of the CDR3 is 15 residues. CDR3: CASRPTVGSTGEQYF. As DNA, the CDR3 is TGTGCCAGCAGACCCACAGTGGGGTCCACAGGGGAGCAGTACTTC.

This clonotype was picked up many times. The gene calls are TRBV29-1 and TRBJ2-7; D unresolved. CDR1 is SQVTM, CDR2 ANQGSEA, per germline. This CDR3 contains 10 residues. Trimming removed 5 bases from V and 5 bases from J, with 7 bases in between. The CDR3 spells CSVSPHEQYF. CDR3 in DNA: TGCAGCGTTTCCCCCCACGAGCAGTACTTC.

This chain links TRBV7-2 with TRBJ2-3; TRBD2 matches at 10 bases. From germline, CDR1 is SGHTA and CDR2 FQGNSA. The CDR3 is 19 residues long. J was trimmed by 4 bases and V by 0 bases; bases with no gene match: 13. CDR3 nucleotides: TGTGCCAGCAGCTTAGCCCAACTAGCGGGGAAAACCGGGGCAGATACGCAGTATTTT. This translates into CASSLAQLAGKTGADTQYF.

The V gene is TRBV18, the J gene TRBJ2-3; D could derive from TRBD1 or TRBD2 (5 bases each). In germline, CDR1 is KGHSH, CDR2 LQKENI. The CDR3 totals 15 residues. The V and J ends lost 4 bases and 2 bases respectively, with 13 bases between them. The CDR3 DNA reads TGTGCCAGCTCACTGACGGGGCCCCCCACAGATACGCAGTATTTT. This codes for CASSLTGPPTDTQYF.

The rearrangement uses TRBV25-1 and TRBJ2-1; D is undetermined. Germline values: CDR1 MGHDK, CDR2 SYGVNS. Trimming stripped 7 bases from V and 5 bases from J, with 6 bases between. CDR3 length: 11 residues. The CDR3 bases are TGTGCCAGCACCCGGGACAATGAGCAGTTCTTC. This sequence encodes CASTRDNEQFF.

This clonotype occurred a few times. The chain recombines TRBV5-5 with TRBJ2-7; TRBD1 is a possible D gene (6 bases). The CDR3 is made up of 12 amino acids. CDR1 is SGHKS and CDR2 is YYEKEE in the germline V gene (reference sequence). V lost 3 bases and J lost 4, with 8 bases in between. The CDR3 DNA sequence: TGTGCCAGCAGCTGGGACACTTACGAGCAGTACTTC. This sequence encodes CASSWDTYEQYF. The full variable domain, rest sourced from reference TRBV5-5 and TRBJ2-7, is DAGVTQSPTHLIKTRGQQVTLRCSPISGHKSVSWYQQVLGQGPQFIFQYYEKEERGRGNFPDRFSARQFPNYSSELNVNALLLGDSALYLCASSWDTYEQYFGPGTRLTVT.

This clonotype has more than one count but fewer than ten. The chain links TRBV12-3 or TRBV12-4 to TRBJ2-3; 11 bases are a match to TRBD2. CDR3 length equals 18 residues. V was clipped by 0 bases and J by 2 bases; unmatched bases: 7. CDR3 amino acids: CASSLAPGLAGLTDTQYF. The DNA for the CDR3 is TGTGCCAGCAGTTTAGCGCCCGGACTAGCGGGTCTCACAGATACGCAGTATTTT.

V and J are TRBV6-5 and TRBJ2-6; D is undetermined. The V end was cut by 3 bases, the J end by 1 base, with 10 bases between. CDR1 and CDR2 (germline): MNHEY, SVGAGI. The CDR3 is made up of 16 amino acids. The CDR3 spells CASSYGWGSGANVLTF. DNA for the CDR3: TGTGCCAGCAGTTATGGTTGGGGATCTGGGGCCAACGTCCTGACTTTC.

There are a few counts of this clonotype. The chain uses TRBV12-5 and TRBJ2-2, with 10 bases identical to TRBD1. J gave up 4 bases and V 2 bases, and 4 bases lay outside the gene matches. The length of the CDR3 is 16 residues. CDR1 LGHNT and CDR2 FRNRAP come from the germline V gene. The CDR3 protein is CASGLTRTGGTGELFF. CDR3 DNA: TGTGCTAGTGGTTTGACCCGGACAGGGGGCACCGGGGAGCTGTTTTTT.

The chain joins TRBV10-2 to TRBJ2-7; 7 nucleotides agree with TRBD2. CDR1 is WSHSY, CDR2 SAAADI, per germline. V shed 8 bases, J shed 4 bases, and the junction held 8 bases outside the gene matches. The CDR3 is 13 amino acids. CDR3: CASRGVGAYEQYF. For the CDR3, the DNA is TGCGCCAGCCGGGGGGTAGGCGCGTACGAGCAGTACTTC.

This clonotype was seen ten or more times. The CDR3 sequence is CASSPGLAETQYF. CDR3 DNA: TGTGCCAGCAGCCCCGGACTAGCGGAGACCCAGTACTTC. The chain recombines TRBV7-2 with TRBJ2-5, with TRBD2 matching 9 bases. The CDR3 sequence is 13 residues long. Germline V gene data show CDR1 as SGHTA and CDR2 as FQGNSA. J lost 5 bases, V lost 5 bases, and 3 bases had no gene match.

V gene TRBV10-3 combines with J gene TRBJ1-1; D is undetermined. The germline V gene has CDR1 ENHRY and CDR2 SYGVKD. Between the trimmed V and J ends, which lost 0 bases and 8 bases, there was a span of 10 bases. CDR3 length equals 13 residues. As DNA, the CDR3 is TGTGCCATCAGTGAGTCAGGCAGGTCAGAAGCTTTCTTT. Protein product: CAISESGRSEAFF.

This clonotype showed up just a few times. In nucleotides, the CDR3 is TGCAGCGGAACCGGGACCGTCCCTAGGTTAGGGCAGTTCTTC. Translation gives CSGTGTVPRLGQFF. The J gene is TRBJ2-1, the V gene TRBV29-1, with D perhaps being TRBD1 or TRBD2 (5 bases each). This CDR3 is built from 14 residues. Trimming took 7 bases from V and 12 from J, leaving 25 bases between them. Germline CDR1 reads SQVTM; CDR2 reads ANQGSEA.

In its sample, this clonotype was seen many times. V is TRBV20-1 and J is TRBJ1-1, with TRBD1 as a possible D gene (6 bases). V was shortened by 5 bases and J by 6 bases, with 10 bases between the two germline ends. Germline assignment: CDR1 DFQATT and CDR2 SNEGSKA (reference sequence). This CDR3 spans 11 amino acids. The CDR3 DNA follows: TGCAGTGCTCAGGGGTACCCTGAAGCTTTCTTT. Encoded protein: CSAQGYPEAFF.

This rearrangement joins TRBV12-3 or TRBV12-4 to TRBJ1-1, with 8 bases fitting TRBD1. Trimming cost V 6 bases and J 6 bases; bases outside gene matches: 9. CDR3 length equals 14 residues. This CDR3 is CASRPTRTGSEAFF. The CDR3 DNA reads TGTGCCAGCAGGCCAACCAGGACAGGGTCTGAAGCTTTCTTT.

The table lists this clonotype with a few counts. The chain is built from TRBV20-1 and TRBJ2-7, with D possibly TRBD2 on 5 matching bases. The CDR3 has 14 amino acids. With 0 bases removed from V and 7 bases from J, the gap between germline ends came to 16 bases. The germline V gene encodes CDR1 DFQATT and CDR2 SNEGSKA (reference sequence). CDR3 region: CSARDRVQAGEQYF. CDR3 bases: TGCAGTGCTAGAGATCGGGTTCAGGCGGGTGAGCAGTACTTC.